A selection of T cell receptor beta chains follows, all from one sample in a study of blood T cell repertoires in COVID-19. Assay used: immunoSEQ multiplex PCR; TCRdb lists only in-frame clones, some missing. The profile covers some 160,000 clones, with 75% to 80% appearing a single time and around 13% taken by the ten largest. The sequenced material came from peripheral blood. The receptors were sampled from a woman of 80 years or more with acute or convalescent COVID-19. CDR3s include the opening cysteine and the closing phenylalanine or tryptophan. The D gene is left open where the match is weak. Some rows have no size entry. The others give once, few or many, or a class for an expanded clone.

TRBJ1-2 TRBD1 TRBV18 . TGTGCCAGCTCACCACCCAACCCGGGACAGGGATCTACCTTCCTCTATGGCTACACCTTC CASSPPNPGQGSTFLYGYTF
TRBJ1-5 . TRBV3-1/TRBV3-2 once TGTGCCAGCAGCTTGCAGGTGGGGCCCCAGCATTTT CASSLQVGPQHF
TRBJ2-7 TRBD1 TRBV6-5 . TGTGCCAGCAGACAGGGACAGGGAAAAAACGAGCAGTACTTC CASRQGQGKNEQYF
TRBJ1-1 . TRBV7-9 few TGTGCCAGCAGCGGGAGGGGACCTATCAACACTGAAGCTTTCTTT CASSGRGPINTEAFF
TRBJ2-1 TRBD2 TRBV25-1 . TGTGCCAGCACGGATGCGGGAGGGCCCAATGAGCAGTTCTTC CASTDAGGPNEQFF
TRBJ1-3 TRBD1 TRBV7-2 . TGTGCCAGCAGCTTACCGGGACAGGGTACCCTTGGCGCTGGAAACACCATATATTTT CASSLPGQGTLGAGNTIYF
TRBJ2-1 . TRBV6-5 . TGTGCCAGCAGGAGGGACTCCGGCTCCTACAATGAGCAGTTCTTC CASRRDSGSYNEQFF
TRBJ1-1 TRBD1 TRBV29-1 . TGCAGCGGTGGACAGGGGGGTAACACTGAAGCTTTCTTT CSGGQGGNTEAFF
TRBJ1-3 . TRBV9 . TGTGCCAGCACCCCGGCAGGGGCAAGATCCGGAAACACCATATATTTT CASTPAGARSGNTIYF
TRBJ2-7 TRBD1 TRBV28 . TGTGCCAGCAGTCCCCGACAGGGTGCCTACGAGCAGTACTTC CASSPRQGAYEQYF
TRBJ1-5 . TRBV6-6 many TGTGCCAGCAGTTACGGCTCACCGAGCAATCAGCCCCAGCATTTT CASSYGSPSNQPQHF
TRBJ2-7 . TRBV3-1/TRBV3-2 . TGTGCCAGCAGCCAAGAGGAGTACGAGCAGTACTTC CASSQEEYEQYF
TRBJ1-2 TRBD1 TRBV5-1 . TGCGCCAGCAGCCCTACCTTCGACAGGGGCTATGGCTACACCTTC CASSPTFDRGYGYTF
TRBJ1-5 . TRBV19 few TGTGCCAGTAGTACAAAAACAGGGCGTGGTGAGCAGCCCCAGCATTTT CASSTKTGRGEQPQHF
TRBJ2-7 . TRBV2 . TGTGCCAGCAGTGAAATGGAGAGAACCTACGAGCAGTACTTC CASSEMERTYEQYF
TRBJ1-6 . TRBV28 . TGTGCCAGCAGTTTAGATGGTAAATTGAGATATAATTCACCCCTCCACTTT CASSLDGKLRYNSPLHF
TRBJ1-5 . TRBV28 . TGTGCCAGCAGTTTAGGACACCATCAGCCCCAGCATTTT CASSLGHHQPQHF
TRBJ1-1 . TRBV12-3/TRBV12-4 . TGTGCCAGCAGTTTTAAGCGGGGTGAAGCTTTCTTT CASSFKRGEAFF
TRBJ2-2 TRBD1 TRBV11-2 . TGTGCCAGCACCGAACAGGGGTTCGGGGAGCTGTTTTTT CASTEQGFGELFF
TRBJ2-7 TRBD2 TRBV10-1 . TGCGCCACCGGACTAGCGGGGGGCGGCGAGCAGTACTTC CATGLAGGGEQYF
TRBJ1-3 . TRBV6-1 . TGTGCCAGCAGTAAAGGACAGTCAACCTCTGGAAACACCATATATTTT CASSKGQSTSGNTIYF
TRBJ1-2 TRBD1 TRBV5-1 once TGCGCCAGCAGCTTGGCACCCGGACAGGACTATGGCTACACCTTC CASSLAPGQDYGYTF
TRBJ2-3 . TRBV11-2 . TGTGCCAGCAGCTTAGGGGCCGGGACTTCAGATACGCAGTATTTT CASSLGAGTSDTQYF
TRBJ2-7 . TRBV7-9 large TGTGCCAGCAGCTTAGTGGCAGGGGTCTACGAGCAGTACTTC CASSLVAGVYEQYF
TRBJ2-7 . TRBV9 . TGTGCCAGCAGCGTAGGACAGACCAACTCCTACGAGCAGTACTTC CASSVGQTNSYEQYF
TRBJ2-5 . TRBV6-4 once TGTGCCAGCAGTGACTCCATAGGACACTCTCAAGAGACCCAGTACTTC CASSDSIGHSQETQYF
TRBJ1-6 TRBD1 TRBV18 many TGTGCCAGCTCCCCCCGGACAGGGACTGTATCACCCCTCCACTTT CASSPRTGTVSPLHF
TRBJ1-5 . TRBV19 . TGTGCCACCGGGCCTGGGGGCAATCCGAATTTGCCCCAGCATTTT CATGPGGNPNLPQHF
TRBJ1-5 TRBD1 TRBV19 . TGTGCCAGTAGAAACACAGGGGGCGCGGGTCAGCCCCAGCATTTT CASRNTGGAGQPQHF
TRBJ1-4 . TRBV7-9 . TGTGCCAGCAGCTTTATAGGGGCAGGGGAAAAACTGTTTTTT CASSFIGAGEKLFF
TRBJ2-7 TRBD1 TRBV5-1 . TGCGCCAGCAGCCCAATGACAGGGTCGGCGTACGAGCAGTACTTC CASSPMTGSAYEQYF
TRBJ2-7 TRBD1 TRBV18 . TGTGCCAGCTCGTCGACAGGGGGCGAGCAGTACTTC CASSSTGGEQYF